The 17 T cell receptor beta chains below were found in one sample sequenced in a study of blood T cell repertoires in COVID-19. Some clones are missing from TCRdb's copy, which holds only in-frame ones; the method was immunoSEQ multiplex PCR. The table records 150,000 to 190,000 clones, roughly four fifths of them present only once. The sample consisted of peripheral blood. Every receptor here comes from a woman at least 80 years old with acute or convalescent COVID-19.

This clone was observed a single time. This rearrangement joins TRBV5-1 to TRBJ1-6, with D tentatively TRBD1 (5 bases). CDR3 length: 19 amino acids. V was shortened by 0 bases and J by 7 bases, with 23 bases between the two germline ends. CDR1 SGHRS and CDR2 YFSETQ come from the germline V gene. The CDR3 spells CASSLAIPGTAGRNSPLHF. The DNA for the CDR3 is TGCGCCAGCAGCTTGGCGATCCCCGGGACGGCGGGAAGGAATTCACCCCTCCACTTT.

V and J are TRBV30 and TRBJ1-1; D is possibly TRBD1 (5 bases). The germline V gene has CDR1 GTSNPN and CDR2 SVGIG (reference sequence). The germline V and J ends were trimmed by 4 bases and 5 bases, with 11 bases remaining between them. This CDR3 has 12 amino acids. CDR3 protein: CAWNRGGTEAFF. The CDR3 nucleotides are TGTGCCTGGAACCGGGGGGGAACTGAAGCTTTCTTT. Looking up the rest from reference TRBV30 and TRBJ1-1 gives the full variable domain: SQTIHQWPATLVQPVGSPLSLECTVEGTSNPNLYWYRQAAGRGLQLLFYSVGIGQISSEVPQNLSASRPQDRQFILSSKKLLLSDSGFYLCAWNRGGTEAFFGQGTRLTVV.

The chain couples TRBV5-4 to TRBJ1-2; 7 bases match TRBD1. The CDR3 is made up of 14 amino acids. Trimming removed 3 bases from V and 9 bases from J; junction bases left unmatched: 11. Germline lookup yields CDR1 SGHNT and CDR2 YYREEE (reference sequence). The CDR3 reads CASSSARDSLSYTF. The CDR3 coding sequence is TGTGCCAGCAGCTCGGCACGGGACAGCCTAAGCTACACCTTC. The full variable domain, with the rest looked up from reference TRBV5-4 and TRBJ1-2, is ETGVTQSPTHLIKTRGQQVTLRCSSQSGHNTVSWYQQALGQGPQFIFQYYREEENGRGNFPPRFSGLQFPNYSSELNVNALELDDSALYLCASSSARDSLSYTFGSGTRLTVV.

The V gene is TRBV2, the J gene TRBJ2-3; 9 bases agree with TRBD2. V gave up 6 bases and J gave up 3 bases; unmatched junction bases: 7. The CDR3 is 15 residues long. Per germline, CDR1 SNHLY and CDR2 FYNNEI. The CDR3 reads CASRWREGPTDTQYF. The DNA for the CDR3 is TGTGCCAGCAGATGGCGGGAGGGCCCGACAGATACGCAGTATTTT.

This chain connects TRBV7-8 to TRBJ2-1; 7 nucleotides align to TRBD2. The junction had 5 bases not matched to a gene; V was cut back by 5 bases and J by 7 bases. Looked up from germline, CDR1 is SGHVS and CDR2 is FQNEAQ. CDR3 length: 13 amino acids. CDR3 region: CASSPYGGNEQFF. The DNA of the CDR3 is TGTGCCAGCAGCCCCTACGGGGGGAATGAGCAGTTCTTC. The variable domain in full, completed from reference TRBV7-8 and TRBJ2-1, reads GAGVSQSPRYKVAKRGQDVALRCDPISGHVSLFWYQQALGQGPEFLTYFQNEAQLDKSGLPSDRFFAERPEGSVSTLKIQRTQQEDSAVYLCASSPYGGNEQFFGPGTRLTVL.

The rearrangement uses TRBV27 and TRBJ2-5; 7 bases map to TRBD2. CDR1 and CDR2 from the germline V gene are MNHEY and SMNVEV (reference sequence). The V gene end was trimmed by 6 bases and the J gene end by 2 bases; junction bases not matched to a gene: 6. The CDR3 spans 14 residues. The CDR3 DNA follows: TGTGCCAGCAGGGTGACTAGCTCTCAAGAGACCCAGTACTTC. The encoded protein is CASRVTSSQETQYF.

The V call is TRBV10-1, the J call TRBJ2-2, with 13 bases identical to TRBD2. Trimming cost V 3 bases and J 7 bases; bases outside gene matches: 14. Germline values: CDR1 WNHNN, CDR2 SYGVQD (reference sequence). The CDR3 contains 19 residues. This chain's CDR3 is CASSEAPQLAGGPVGELFF. As DNA, the CDR3 is TGCGCCAGCAGTGAAGCCCCCCAACTAGCGGGAGGGCCCGTCGGGGAGCTGTTTTTT.

The chain carries TRBV21-1 and TRBJ2-3; the table's D call TRBD1 went unverified against the DNA. TRBV21-1 is a recognized pseudogene. This CDR3 spans 17 amino acids. CDR3 sequence reads: CASSASRDSDHTDTQYF. In DNA form, the CDR3 reads TGTGCCAGCAGCGCCAGCCGGGACAGCGACCACACAGATACGCAGTATTTT.

The chain employs TRBV20-1 and TRBJ2-7, with 11 bases identical to TRBD1. Germline V gene data show CDR1 as DFQATT and CDR2 as SNEGSKA (reference sequence). CDR3 length: 14 residues. The trim removed 3 bases at V and 6 bases at J, leaving 7 bases unmatched. The CDR3 DNA reads TGCAGTGCTAGTATGACGGGACAGGGGGGCGAGCAGTACTTC. Amino acid sequence: CSASMTGQGGEQYF.

This clone has a handful of counts. This sequence joins TRBV6-2 or TRBV6-3 and TRBJ2-1; 10 bases are a match to TRBD1. The CDR3 runs 16 residues. CDR1 MNHEY and CDR2 SVGEGT come from the germline V gene. The junction had 6 bases not matched to a gene; V was cut back by 4 bases and J by 3 bases. DNA of the CDR3: TGTGCCAGCAGTTCGGCGACAGGGGGCAACTACAATGAGCAGTTCTTC. Protein sequence: CASSSATGGNYNEQFF.

The chain couples TRBV19 to TRBJ2-2; a possible D gene is TRBD2 (6 bases). V dropped 7 bases and J dropped 4 bases, with 13 bases sitting between them. Germline lookup yields CDR1 LNHDA and CDR2 SQIVND (reference sequence). This CDR3 has 14 residues. The CDR3 DNA reads as TGTGCCAGTACTGCGGGGCGAGGCACCGGGGAGCTGTTTTTT. It translates to CASTAGRGTGELFF.

V gene TRBV19 combines with J gene TRBJ1-5; D uncertain. The V and J ends lost 4 bases and 2 bases respectively, with 12 bases between them. This CDR3 has 15 amino acids. Germline values: CDR1 LNHDA, CDR2 SQIVND (reference sequence). The CDR3 protein is CASSNGYIGNQPQHF. The CDR3 DNA follows: TGTGCCAGTAGTAACGGGTATATTGGCAATCAGCCCCAGCATTTT.

V is TRBV29-1 and J is TRBJ1-1, with TRBD1 as a possible D gene (6 bases). The V gene's germline CDR1 is SQVTM and CDR2 ANQGSEA. The CDR3 covers 13 residues. Trimming pared 2 bases from V and 7 bases from J, leaving 14 bases between. CDR3 sequence: CSVENPNRDEAFF. The CDR3 DNA sequence: TGCAGCGTTGAAAACCCGAACAGGGATGAAGCTTTCTTT.

The chain links TRBV19 to TRBJ2-3, with D possibly TRBD1 on 6 matching bases. The CDR3 covers 14 residues. Between the trimmed V and J ends, which lost 10 bases and 2 bases, there was a span of 16 bases. Germline CDR1 LNHDA, CDR2 SQIVND (reference sequence). The CDR3 coding sequence is TGTGCCACAGGGGTTAACCTACTCACAGATACGCAGTATTTT. As protein: CATGVNLLTDTQYF.

The table lists this clone with a count of one. The rearrangement uses TRBV19 and TRBJ1-1; 7 bases align to TRBD1. With 9 bases clipped from V and 1 base from J, the junction kept 5 bases outside the gene matches. CDR1 and CDR2 (germline): LNHDA, SQIVND (reference sequence). The CDR3 is 13 amino acids. CDR3 region: CASGTAKNTEAFF. The CDR3 DNA sequence: TGTGCCAGCGGGACAGCGAAGAACACTGAAGCTTTCTTT.

The genes are TRBV29-1 and TRBJ1-1; D might be TRBD1 (6 bases). Trimming removed 7 bases at V and 3 bases at J, with 18 bases between. The CDR3 totals 14 residues. Germline CDR1 and CDR2: SQVTM and ANQGSEA. CDR3 residues: CSATPGGAYTEAFF. Written as DNA, the CDR3 is TGCAGCGCCACCCCCGGGGGGGCGTACACTGAAGCTTTCTTT. The full variable domain, with the rest looked up from reference TRBV29-1 and TRBJ1-1, is SAVISQKPSRDICQRGTSLTIQCQVDSQVTMMFWYRQQPGQSLTLIATANQGSEATYESGFVIDKFPISRPNLTFSTLTVSNMSPEDSSIYLCSATPGGAYTEAFFGQGTRLTVV.

The rearrangement links TRBV6-1 to TRBJ1-6; 7 nucleotides line up with TRBD1. This CDR3 spans 14 amino acids. Germline V gene sequence: CDR1 MNHNS, CDR2 SASEGT. V shed 7 bases, J shed 8 bases, and the junction held 8 bases outside the gene matches. In nucleotides, the CDR3 is TGTGCCAGCACCAAGACAGGGAACGATTCACCCCTCCACTTT. It is translated as CASTKTGNDSPLHF.